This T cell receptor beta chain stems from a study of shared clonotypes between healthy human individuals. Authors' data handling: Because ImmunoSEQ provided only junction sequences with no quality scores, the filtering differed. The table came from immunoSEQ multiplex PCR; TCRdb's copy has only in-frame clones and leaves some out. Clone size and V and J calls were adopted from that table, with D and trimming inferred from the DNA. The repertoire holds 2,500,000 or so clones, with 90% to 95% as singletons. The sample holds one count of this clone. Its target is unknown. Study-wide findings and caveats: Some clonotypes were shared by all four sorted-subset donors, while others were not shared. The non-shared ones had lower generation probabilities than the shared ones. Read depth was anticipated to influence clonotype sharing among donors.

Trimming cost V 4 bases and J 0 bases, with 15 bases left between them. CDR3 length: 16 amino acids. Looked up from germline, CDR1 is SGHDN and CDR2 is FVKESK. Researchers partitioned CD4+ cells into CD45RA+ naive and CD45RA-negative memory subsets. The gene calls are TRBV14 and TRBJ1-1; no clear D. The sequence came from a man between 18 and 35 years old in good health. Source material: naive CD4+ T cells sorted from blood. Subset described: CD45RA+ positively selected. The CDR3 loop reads CASSPPGRGMNTEAFF. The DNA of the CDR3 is TGTGCCAGCAGCCCGCCAGGACGCGGGATGAACACTGAAGCTTTCTTT.